This T cell receptor beta chain comes out of a study of vaccination effects on CD4 cells after COVID-19. Study summary: Post-vaccine sample collection fell at a median of 72 days after the second dose.

Findings and limits, study-wide: Infection-derived and vaccine-derived clones contracted markedly late after vaccination.

The data were produced by immunoSEQ multiplex PCR, yet TCRdb's version contains in-frame clones alone and is incomplete. Of some 34,000 clones listed, approximately 82% are singletons. This CDR3 contains 14 residues. Germline assignment: CDR1 MNHEY and CDR2 SVGEGT. The V segment lost 5 bases and the J segment 1 base; nucleotides outside the gene matches: 1. Antigen-specific CD4+ T cells were expanded (with viral peptide pools) by the ViraFEST assay ahead of sequencing. The culture ran for around nine days, and then CD4+ T cells were isolated. The vaccine given was either BNT162b2 or mRNA-1273, in two doses. Both day 3 and day 7 saw half the medium replaced with IL-2 medium. Concerning this clone: Its antigen is currently unknown.

The receptor comes from a human donor who received a COVID-19 vaccine. Some clones in this sample may be carry-over from other donors' samples. The V gene is TRBV6-2 or TRBV6-3, the J gene TRBJ2-2; 7 bases agree with TRBD1. Specimen: CD4+ T cells from PBMCs cultured with HCoV-NL63 spike peptides, collected after COVID-19 vaccination. In DNA, the CDR3 is TGTGCCAGCAGTCGGACAGGGAACACCGGGGAGCTGTTTTTT. This encodes CASSRTGNTGELFF.